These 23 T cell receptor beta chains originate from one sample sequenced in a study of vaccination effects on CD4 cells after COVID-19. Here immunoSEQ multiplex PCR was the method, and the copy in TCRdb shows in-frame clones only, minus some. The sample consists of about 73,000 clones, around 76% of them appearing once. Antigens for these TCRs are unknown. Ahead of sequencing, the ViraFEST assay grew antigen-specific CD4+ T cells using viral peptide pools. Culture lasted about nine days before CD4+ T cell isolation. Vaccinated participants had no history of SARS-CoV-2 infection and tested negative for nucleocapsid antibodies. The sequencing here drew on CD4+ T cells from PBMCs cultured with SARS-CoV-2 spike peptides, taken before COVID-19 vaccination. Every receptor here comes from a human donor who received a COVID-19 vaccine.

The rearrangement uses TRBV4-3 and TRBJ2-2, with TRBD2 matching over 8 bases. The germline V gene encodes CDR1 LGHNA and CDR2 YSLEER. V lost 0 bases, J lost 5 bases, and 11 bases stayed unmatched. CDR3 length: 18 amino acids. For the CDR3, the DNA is TGCGCCAGCAGCCAAGATCTATCCGGGGGGGCGGGGACCGGGGAGCTGTTTTTT. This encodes CASSQDLSGGAGTGELFF.

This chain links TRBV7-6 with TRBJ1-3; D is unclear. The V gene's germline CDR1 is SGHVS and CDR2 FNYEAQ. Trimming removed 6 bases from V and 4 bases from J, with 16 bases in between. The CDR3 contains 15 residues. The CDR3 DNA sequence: TGTGCCAGCAGTACCTCTGAGGCCACGGGAAACACCATATATTTT. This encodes CASSTSEATGNTIYF.

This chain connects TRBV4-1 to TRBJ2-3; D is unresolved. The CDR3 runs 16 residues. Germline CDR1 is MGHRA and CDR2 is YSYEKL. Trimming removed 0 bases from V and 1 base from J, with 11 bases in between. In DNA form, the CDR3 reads TGCGCCAGCAGCCAAGATACGAGCGCGGGCACAGATACGCAGTATTTT. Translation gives CASSQDTSAGTDTQYF.

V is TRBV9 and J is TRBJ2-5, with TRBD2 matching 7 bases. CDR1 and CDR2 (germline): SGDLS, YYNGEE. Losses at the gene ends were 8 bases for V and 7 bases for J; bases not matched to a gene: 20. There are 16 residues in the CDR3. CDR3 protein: CARIRREAGELGTQYF. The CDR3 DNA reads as TGTGCCAGAATCCGAAGGGAGGCGGGGGAGCTGGGGACCCAGTACTTC.

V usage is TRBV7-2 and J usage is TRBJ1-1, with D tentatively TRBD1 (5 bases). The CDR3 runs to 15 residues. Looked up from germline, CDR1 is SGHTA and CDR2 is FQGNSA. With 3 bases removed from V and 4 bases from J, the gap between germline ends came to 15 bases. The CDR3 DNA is TGTGCCAGCAGCTTCGCCCAGGGCCTTAGCACTGAAGCTTTCTTT. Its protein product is CASSFAQGLSTEAFF. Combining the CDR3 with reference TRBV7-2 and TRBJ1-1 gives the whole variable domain GAGVSQSPSNKVTEKGKDVELRCDPISGHTALYWYRQSLGQGLEFLIYFQGNSAPDKSGLPSDRFSAERTGGSVSTLTIQRTQQEDSAVYLCASSFAQGLSTEAFFGQGTRLTVV.

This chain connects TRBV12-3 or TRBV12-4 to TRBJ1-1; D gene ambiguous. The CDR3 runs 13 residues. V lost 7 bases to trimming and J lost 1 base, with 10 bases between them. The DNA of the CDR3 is TGTGCCAGCATCGGATCTAGGAACACTGAAGCTTTCTTT. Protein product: CASIGSRNTEAFF.

The CDR3 region is CASSFQQGAGELFF. CDR3 DNA: TGCGCCAGCAGCTTTCAACAGGGGGCCGGGGAGCTGTTTTTT. This chain joins TRBV5-1 and TRBJ2-2; 8 bases are a match to TRBD1. The CDR3 has 14 residues. CDR1 is SGHRS, CDR2 YFSETQ, per germline. V lost 2 bases, J lost 6 bases, and 3 bases stayed unmatched.

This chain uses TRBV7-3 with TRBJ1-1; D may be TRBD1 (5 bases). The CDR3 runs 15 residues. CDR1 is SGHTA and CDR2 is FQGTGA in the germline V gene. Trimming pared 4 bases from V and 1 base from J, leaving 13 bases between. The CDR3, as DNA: TGTGCCAGCAGCTCAACCGGGACGGGGAACACTGAAGCTTTCTTT. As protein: CASSSTGTGNTEAFF.

CDR3 sequence: CASSLGRGAEGYTF. CDR3 nucleotides: TGTGCCAGCAGTTTAGGCAGGGGGGCGGAGGGCTACACCTTC. The chain recombines TRBV28 with TRBJ1-2, with 7 positions matching TRBD1. This CDR3 spans 14 amino acids. Unmatched junction bases numbered 8, after V lost 2 bases and J lost 8 bases. Germline CDR1 MDHEN, CDR2 SYDVKM.

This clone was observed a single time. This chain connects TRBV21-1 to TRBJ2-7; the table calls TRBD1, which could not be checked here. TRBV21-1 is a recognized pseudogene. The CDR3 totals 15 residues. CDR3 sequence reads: CASSKVPGDPYEQYV. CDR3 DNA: TGTGCCAGCAGCAAAGTGCCAGGGGACCCCTACGAGCAGTACGTC.

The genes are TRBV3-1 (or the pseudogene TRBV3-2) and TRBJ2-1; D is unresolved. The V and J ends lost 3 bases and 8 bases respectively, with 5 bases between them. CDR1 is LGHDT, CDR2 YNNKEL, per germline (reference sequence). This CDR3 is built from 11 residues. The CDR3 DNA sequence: TGTGCCAGCAGCCAGGCACATGAGCAGTTCTTC. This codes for CASSQAHEQFF.

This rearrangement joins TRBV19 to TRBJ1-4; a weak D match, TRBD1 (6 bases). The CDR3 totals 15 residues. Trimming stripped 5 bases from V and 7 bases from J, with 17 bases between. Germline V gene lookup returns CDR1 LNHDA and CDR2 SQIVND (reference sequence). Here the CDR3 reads CASSARQAPSEKLFF. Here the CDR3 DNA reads TGTGCCAGTAGTGCTCGACAGGCCCCAAGTGAAAAACTGTTTTTT.

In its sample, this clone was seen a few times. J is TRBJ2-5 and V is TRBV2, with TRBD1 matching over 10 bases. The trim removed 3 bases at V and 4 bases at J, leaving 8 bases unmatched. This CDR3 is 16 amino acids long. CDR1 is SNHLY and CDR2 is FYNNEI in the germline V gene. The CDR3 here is CASSEKGQGRGETQYF. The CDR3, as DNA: TGTGCCAGCAGTGAGAAGGGACAGGGGAGGGGAGAGACCCAGTACTTC.

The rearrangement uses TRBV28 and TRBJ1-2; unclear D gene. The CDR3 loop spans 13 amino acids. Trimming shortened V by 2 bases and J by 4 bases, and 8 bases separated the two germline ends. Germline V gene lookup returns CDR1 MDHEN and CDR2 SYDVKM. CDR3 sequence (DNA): TGTGCCAGCAGTTTAACCGCCCCCTATGGCTACACCTTC. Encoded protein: CASSLTAPYGYTF.

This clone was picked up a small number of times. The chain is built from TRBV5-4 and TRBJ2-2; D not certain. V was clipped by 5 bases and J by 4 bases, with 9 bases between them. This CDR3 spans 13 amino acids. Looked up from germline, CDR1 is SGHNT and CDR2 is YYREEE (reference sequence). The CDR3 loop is CASRGTATGELFF. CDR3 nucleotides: TGTGCCAGCAGGGGTACTGCCACCGGGGAGCTGTTTTTT.

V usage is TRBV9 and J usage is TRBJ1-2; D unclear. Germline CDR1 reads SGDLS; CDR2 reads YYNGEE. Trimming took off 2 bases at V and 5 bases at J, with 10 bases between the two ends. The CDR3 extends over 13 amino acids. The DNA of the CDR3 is TGTGCCAGCAGCGTGGGCAACCATTATGGCTACACCTTC. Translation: CASSVGNHYGYTF.

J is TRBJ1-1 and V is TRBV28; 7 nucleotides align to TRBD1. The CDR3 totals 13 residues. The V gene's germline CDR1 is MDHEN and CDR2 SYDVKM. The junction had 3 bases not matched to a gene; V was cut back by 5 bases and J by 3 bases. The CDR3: CASSADRDTEAFF. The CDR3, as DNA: TGTGCCAGCAGTGCAGACAGGGACACTGAAGCTTTCTTT.

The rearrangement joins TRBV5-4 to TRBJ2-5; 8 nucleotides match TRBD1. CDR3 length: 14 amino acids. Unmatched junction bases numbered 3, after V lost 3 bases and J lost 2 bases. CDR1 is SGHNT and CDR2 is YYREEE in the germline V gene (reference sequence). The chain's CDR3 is CASSSGQAQETQYF. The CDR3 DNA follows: TGTGCCAGCAGCTCGGGACAGGCGCAAGAGACCCAGTACTTC.

CDR3 amino acids: CAVGANVLTF. The CDR3 coding sequence is TGTGCCGTTGGGGCCAACGTCCTGACTTTC. The gene calls are TRBV2 and TRBJ2-6; D not certain. V was clipped by 11 bases and J by 3 bases, with 2 bases between them. Per germline, CDR1 SNHLY and CDR2 FYNNEI. The CDR3 runs to 10 residues.

DNA for the CDR3: TGTGCCAGCAGTGTGTCTTGGAATTCACCCCTCCACTTT. It is translated as CASSVSWNSPLHF. The rearrangement uses TRBV2 and TRBJ1-6; D call uncertain. The CDR3 is made up of 13 amino acids. Trimming stripped 4 bases from V and 7 bases from J, with 8 bases between. Germline lookup yields CDR1 SNHLY and CDR2 FYNNEI.

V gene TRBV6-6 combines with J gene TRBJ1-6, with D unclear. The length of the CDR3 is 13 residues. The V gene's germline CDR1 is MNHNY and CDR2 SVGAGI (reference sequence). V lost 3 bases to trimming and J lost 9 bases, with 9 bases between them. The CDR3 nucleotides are TGTGCCAGCAGTTATGATCGTGCTTCACCCCTCCACTTT. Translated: CASSYDRASPLHF.

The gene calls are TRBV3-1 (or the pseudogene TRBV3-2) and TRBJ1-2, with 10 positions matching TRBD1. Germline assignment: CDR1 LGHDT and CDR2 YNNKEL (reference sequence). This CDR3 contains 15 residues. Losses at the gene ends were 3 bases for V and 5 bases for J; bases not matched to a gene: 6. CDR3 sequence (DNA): TGTGCCAGCAGCCAGGGGACAGGGGAGGTTTATGGCTACACCTTC. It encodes CASSQGTGEVYGYTF.

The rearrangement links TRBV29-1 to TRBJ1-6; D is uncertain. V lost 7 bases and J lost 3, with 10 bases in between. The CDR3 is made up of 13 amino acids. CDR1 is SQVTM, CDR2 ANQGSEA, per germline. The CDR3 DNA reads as TGCAGCGCGCAGGAAAACTATAATTCACCCCTCCACTTT. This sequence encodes CSAQENYNSPLHF. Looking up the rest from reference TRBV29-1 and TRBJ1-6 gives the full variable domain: SAVISQKPSRDICQRGTSLTIQCQVDSQVTMMFWYRQQPGQSLTLIATANQGSEATYESGFVIDKFPISRPNLTFSTLTVSNMSPEDSSIYLCSAQENYNSPLHFGNGTRLTVT.